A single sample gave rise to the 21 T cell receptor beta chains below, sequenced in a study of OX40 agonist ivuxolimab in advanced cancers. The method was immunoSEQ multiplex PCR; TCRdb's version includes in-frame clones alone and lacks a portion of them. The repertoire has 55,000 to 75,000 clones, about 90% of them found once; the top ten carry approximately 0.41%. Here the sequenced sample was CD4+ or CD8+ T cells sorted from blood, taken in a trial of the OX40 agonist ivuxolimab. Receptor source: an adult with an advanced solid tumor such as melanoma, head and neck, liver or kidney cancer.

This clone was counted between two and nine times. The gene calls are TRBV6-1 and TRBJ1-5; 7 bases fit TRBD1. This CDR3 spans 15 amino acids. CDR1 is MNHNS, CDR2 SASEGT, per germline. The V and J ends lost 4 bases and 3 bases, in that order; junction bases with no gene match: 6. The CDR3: CASSVDRAYNQPQHF. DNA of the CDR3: TGTGCCAGCAGTGTTGACAGGGCCTACAATCAGCCCCAGCATTTT.

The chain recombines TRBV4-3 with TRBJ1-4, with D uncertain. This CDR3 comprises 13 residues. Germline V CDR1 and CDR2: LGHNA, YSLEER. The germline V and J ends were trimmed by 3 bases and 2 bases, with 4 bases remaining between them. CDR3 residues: CASSQGTNEKLFF. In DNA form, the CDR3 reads TGCGCCAGCAGCCAGGGGACTAATGAAAAACTGTTTTTT.

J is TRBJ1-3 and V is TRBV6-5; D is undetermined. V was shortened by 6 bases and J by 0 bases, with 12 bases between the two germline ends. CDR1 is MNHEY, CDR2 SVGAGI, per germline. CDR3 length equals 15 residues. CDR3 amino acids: CASRPRPNSGNTIYF. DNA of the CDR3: TGTGCCAGCAGGCCCCGACCCAACTCTGGAAACACCATATATTTT.

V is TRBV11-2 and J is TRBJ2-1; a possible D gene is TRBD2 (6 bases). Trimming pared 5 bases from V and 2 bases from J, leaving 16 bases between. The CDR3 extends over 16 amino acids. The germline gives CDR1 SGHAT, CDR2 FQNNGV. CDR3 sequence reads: CASSPKLREPYNEQFF. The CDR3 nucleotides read TGTGCCAGCAGCCCCAAACTTCGGGAGCCCTACAATGAGCAGTTCTTC.

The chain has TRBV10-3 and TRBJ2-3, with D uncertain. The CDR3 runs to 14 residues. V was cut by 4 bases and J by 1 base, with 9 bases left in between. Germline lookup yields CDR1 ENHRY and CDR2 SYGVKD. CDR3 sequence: CAISATYGTDTQYF. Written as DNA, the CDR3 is TGTGCCATCAGTGCAACATACGGCACAGATACGCAGTATTTT.

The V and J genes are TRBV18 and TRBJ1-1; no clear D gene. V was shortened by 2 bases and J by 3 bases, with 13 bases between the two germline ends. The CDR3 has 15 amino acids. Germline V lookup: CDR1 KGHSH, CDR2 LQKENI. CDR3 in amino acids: CASSPVAGRDTEAFF. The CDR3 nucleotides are TGTGCCAGCTCACCAGTAGCCGGGAGGGACACTGAAGCTTTCTTT.

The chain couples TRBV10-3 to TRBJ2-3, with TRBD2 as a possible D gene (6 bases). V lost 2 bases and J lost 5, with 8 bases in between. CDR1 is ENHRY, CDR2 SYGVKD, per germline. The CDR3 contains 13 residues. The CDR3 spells CAISERERDTQYF. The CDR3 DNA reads TGTGCCATCAGTGAGCGGGAGAGAGATACGCAGTATTTT.

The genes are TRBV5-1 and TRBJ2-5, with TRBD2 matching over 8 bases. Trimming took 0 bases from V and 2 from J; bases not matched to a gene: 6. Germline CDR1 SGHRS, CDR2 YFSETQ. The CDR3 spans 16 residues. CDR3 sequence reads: CASSLESRGVQETQYF. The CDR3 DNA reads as TGCGCCAGCAGCTTGGAATCGCGGGGGGTTCAAGAGACCCAGTACTTC.

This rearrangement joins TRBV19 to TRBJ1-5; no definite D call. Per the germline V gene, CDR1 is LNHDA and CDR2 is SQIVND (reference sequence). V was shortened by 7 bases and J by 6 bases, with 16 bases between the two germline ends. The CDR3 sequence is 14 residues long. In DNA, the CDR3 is TGTGCCAGTATGCTGGCGGTAGACGTTCAGCCCCAGCATTTT. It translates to CASMLAVDVQPQHF.

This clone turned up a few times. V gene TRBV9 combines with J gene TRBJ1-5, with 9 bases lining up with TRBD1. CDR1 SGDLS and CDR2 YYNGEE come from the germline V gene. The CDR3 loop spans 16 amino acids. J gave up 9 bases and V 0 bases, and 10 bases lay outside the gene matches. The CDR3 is CASSVGDWTGVAPQHF. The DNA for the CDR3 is TGTGCCAGCAGCGTAGGTGACTGGACAGGGGTAGCGCCCCAGCATTTT.

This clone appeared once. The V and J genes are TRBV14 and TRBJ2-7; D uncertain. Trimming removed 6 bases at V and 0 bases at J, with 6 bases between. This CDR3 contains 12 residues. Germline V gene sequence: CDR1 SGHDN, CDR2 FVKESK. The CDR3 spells CASSKSSYEQYF. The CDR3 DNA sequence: TGTGCCAGCAGTAAGTCCTCCTACGAGCAGTACTTC.

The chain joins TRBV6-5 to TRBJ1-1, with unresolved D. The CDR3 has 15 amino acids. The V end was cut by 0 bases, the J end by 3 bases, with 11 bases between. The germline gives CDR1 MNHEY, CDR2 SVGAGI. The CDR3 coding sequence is TGTGCCAGCAGTTACTCTCGGGAGTGGGACACTGAAGCTTTCTTT. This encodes CASSYSREWDTEAFF.

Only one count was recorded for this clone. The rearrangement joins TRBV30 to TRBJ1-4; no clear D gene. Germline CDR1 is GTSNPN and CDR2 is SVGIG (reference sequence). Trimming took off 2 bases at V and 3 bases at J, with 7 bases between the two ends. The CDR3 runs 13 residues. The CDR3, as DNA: TGTGCCTGGAGTACTCTTCCTAATGAAAAACTGTTTTTT. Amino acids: CAWSTLPNEKLFF.

The CDR3 loop is CASSPGTGADQPQHF. CDR3 bases: TGTGCCAGCAGCCCCGGGACGGGAGCAGATCAGCCCCAGCATTTT. The rearrangement joins TRBV7-6 to TRBJ1-5, with TRBD1 as a possible D gene (5 bases). CDR3 length equals 15 residues. With 5 bases removed from V and 5 bases from J, the gap between germline ends came to 16 bases. Germline V gene sequence: CDR1 SGHVS, CDR2 FNYEAQ. The full variable domain, its missing parts supplied by reference TRBV7-6 and TRBJ1-5, is GAGVSQSPRYKVTKRGQDVALRCDPISGHVSLYWYRQALGQGPEFLTYFNYEAQQDKSGLPNDRFSAERPEGSISTLTIQRTEQRDSAMYRCASSPGTGADQPQHFGDGTRLSIL.

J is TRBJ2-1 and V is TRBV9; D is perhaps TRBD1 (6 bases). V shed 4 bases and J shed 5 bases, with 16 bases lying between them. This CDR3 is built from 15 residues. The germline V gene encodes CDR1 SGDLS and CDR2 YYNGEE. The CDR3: CASSPDRLLNNEQFF. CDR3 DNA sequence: TGTGCCAGCAGCCCAGACAGGCTATTAAACAATGAGCAGTTCTTC.

In DNA, the CDR3 is TGTGCCAGCAGAGAATGGGGGAGACGGGACACTGAAGCTTTCTTT. This translates into CASREWGRRDTEAFF. The chain carries TRBV27 and TRBJ1-1; D may be TRBD1 (5 bases). The CDR3 is 15 residues long. V lost 6 bases and J lost 3, with 17 bases in between. Germline-derived CDR1 and CDR2 are MNHEY and SMNVEV (reference sequence).

CDR3 amino acids: CASSLGTSGVGETQYF. The CDR3 bases are TGTGCCAGCAGCTTGGGGACTAGCGGGGTCGGCGAGACCCAGTACTTC. The chain employs TRBV5-8 and TRBJ2-5, with 12 nucleotides matching TRBD2. Germline lookup yields CDR1 SGHTS and CDR2 YDEGEE. CDR3 length: 16 amino acids. V lost 0 bases and J lost 5; bases outside the gene matches: 5.

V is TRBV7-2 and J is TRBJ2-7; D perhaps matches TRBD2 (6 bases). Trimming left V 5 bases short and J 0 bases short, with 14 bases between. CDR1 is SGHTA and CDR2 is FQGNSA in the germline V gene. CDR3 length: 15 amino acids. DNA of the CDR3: TGTGCCAGCAGCCCCTGGGGACTTGCCTCCTACGAGCAGTACTTC. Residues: CASSPWGLASYEQYF.

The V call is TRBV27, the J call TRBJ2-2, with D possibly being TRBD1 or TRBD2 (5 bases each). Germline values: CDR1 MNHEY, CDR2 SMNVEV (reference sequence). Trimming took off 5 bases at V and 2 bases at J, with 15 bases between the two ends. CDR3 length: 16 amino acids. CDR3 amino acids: CASSPIGTLNTGELFF. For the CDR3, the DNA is TGTGCCAGCAGTCCTATTGGGACCCTCAACACCGGGGAGCTGTTTTTT.

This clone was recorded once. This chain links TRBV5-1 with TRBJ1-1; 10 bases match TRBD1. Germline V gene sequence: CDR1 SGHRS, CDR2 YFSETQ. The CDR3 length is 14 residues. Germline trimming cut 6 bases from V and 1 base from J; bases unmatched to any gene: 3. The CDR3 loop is CASNRDRGNTEAFF. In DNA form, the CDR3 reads TGCGCCAGCAACAGGGACAGGGGGAACACTGAAGCTTTCTTT.

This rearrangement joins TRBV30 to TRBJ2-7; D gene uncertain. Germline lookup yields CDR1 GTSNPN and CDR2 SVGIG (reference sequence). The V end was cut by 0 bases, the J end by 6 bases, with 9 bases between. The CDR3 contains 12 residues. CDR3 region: CAWSVIRLEQYF. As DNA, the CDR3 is TGTGCCTGGAGTGTAATCCGGCTCGAGCAGTACTTC.